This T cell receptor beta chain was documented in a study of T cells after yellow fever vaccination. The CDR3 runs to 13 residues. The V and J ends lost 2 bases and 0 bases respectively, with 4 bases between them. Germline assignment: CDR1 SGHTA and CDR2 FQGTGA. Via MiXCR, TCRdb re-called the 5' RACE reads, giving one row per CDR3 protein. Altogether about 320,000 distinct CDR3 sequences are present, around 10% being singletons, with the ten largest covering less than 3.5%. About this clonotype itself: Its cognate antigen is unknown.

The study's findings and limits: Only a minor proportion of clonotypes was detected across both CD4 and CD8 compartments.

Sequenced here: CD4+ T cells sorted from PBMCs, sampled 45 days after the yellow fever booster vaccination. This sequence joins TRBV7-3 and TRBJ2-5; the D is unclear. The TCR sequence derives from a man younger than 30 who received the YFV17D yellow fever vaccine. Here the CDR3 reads CASSLWDQETQYF. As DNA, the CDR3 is TGTGCCAGCAGCTTATGGGACCAAGAGACCCAGTACTTC. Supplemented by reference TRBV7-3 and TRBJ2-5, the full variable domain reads GAGVSQTPSNKVTEKGKYVELRCDPISGHTALYWYRQSLGQGPEFLIYFQGTGAADDSGLPNDRFFAVRPEGSVSTLKIQRTERGDSAVYLCASSLWDQETQYFGPGTRLLVL.